One and the same sample provided the 22 T cell receptor beta chains below, sequenced in a study of blood T cell repertoires in COVID-19. Clones were read by immunoSEQ multiplex PCR, and TCRdb kept only the in-frame ones, dropping some. The table records 50,000 to 60,000 clones, 80% to 90% of them present only once. The specimen was peripheral blood. Source of these receptors: a man aged 35 to 55 with COVID-19, enrolled during active disease.

V and J are TRBV23-1 and TRBJ2-2; D is undetermined. TRBV23-1 is an open reading frame whose function is uncertain. The V end lost 2 bases, the J end lost 4 bases, and 8 bases lay between the germline ends. The CDR3 is 14 amino acids. Here the CDR3 reads CASSQRVSTGELFF. CDR3 nucleotide sequence: TGCGCCAGCAGTCAACGGGTATCCACCGGGGAGCTGTTTTTT.

The rearrangement uses TRBV7-9 and TRBJ1-3; 10 bases match TRBD1. In germline, CDR1 is SEHNR, CDR2 FQNEAQ (reference sequence). This CDR3 is built from 16 residues. The trim removed 5 bases at V and 4 bases at J, leaving 8 bases unmatched. CDR3 in DNA: TGTGCCAGCAGCCCGCGGGACAGGGGCCCCGGAAACACCATATATTTT. Protein sequence: CASSPRDRGPGNTIYF.

The chain recombines TRBV6-5 with TRBJ2-7; D may be TRBD2 (5 bases). The CDR3 consists of 14 residues. The germline V gene has CDR1 MNHEY and CDR2 SVGAGI. V lost 6 bases to trimming and J lost 2 bases, with 14 bases between them. The CDR3 sequence is CASSPYGVPYEQYF. In DNA form, the CDR3 reads TGTGCCAGCAGCCCCTACGGGGTCCCCTACGAGCAGTACTTC.

The gene calls are TRBV5-1 and TRBJ2-3, with 15 bases fitting TRBD2. V was clipped by 0 bases and J by 2 bases; unmatched bases: 4. The CDR3 length is 18 residues. Germline-derived CDR1 and CDR2 are SGHRS and YFSETQ. The CDR3 DNA sequence: TGCGCCAGCAGCTTGGTTGGGACTAGCGGGAGGTTCACAGATACGCAGTATTTT. As protein: CASSLVGTSGRFTDTQYF.

The gene calls are TRBV28 and TRBJ2-7; D might be TRBD1 (5 bases). Per germline, CDR1 MDHEN and CDR2 SYDVKM. Trimming shortened V by 2 bases and J by 4 bases, and 15 bases separated the two germline ends. The CDR3 has 15 amino acids. As DNA, the CDR3 is TGTGCCAGCAGTTTACGGTGGGGCGCGAGGTACGAGCAGTACTTC. Translated, it gives CASSLRWGARYEQYF.

The genes are TRBV19 and TRBJ1-6; 7 nucleotides agree with TRBD1. CDR1 is LNHDA, CDR2 SQIVND, per germline (reference sequence). J lost 7 bases, V lost 6 bases, and 6 bases had no gene match. The CDR3 length is 14 residues. CDR3 coding DNA: TGTGCCAGTAGCTCGACAGGGTACAATTCACCCCTCCACTTT. This translates into CASSSTGYNSPLHF.

The V gene is TRBV24-1, the J gene TRBJ2-1; 14 bases agree with TRBD2. Germline V lookup: CDR1 KGHDR, CDR2 SFDVKD. The CDR3 spans 16 residues. The V segment lost 9 bases and the J segment 0 bases; nucleotides outside the gene matches: 3. For the CDR3, the DNA is TGTGCCACCGGGACTAGCGGGGGCGCCTCCTACAATGAGCAGTTCTTC. This encodes CATGTSGGASYNEQFF.

The genes are TRBV5-4 and TRBJ2-1, with D hard to call. The V end lost 4 bases, the J end lost 7 bases, and 9 bases lay between the germline ends. Germline V gene data show CDR1 as SGHNT and CDR2 as YYREEE (reference sequence). CDR3 length: 12 residues. CDR3 DNA: TGTGCCAGCAGCCTAACCTGGAATGAGCAGTTCTTC. Translated: CASSLTWNEQFF.

The chain uses TRBV11-3 and TRBJ2-3, with 9 bases fitting TRBD2. Germline CDR1 and CDR2: SGHNT and YENEEA. The CDR3 contains 15 residues. V gave up 2 bases and J gave up 0 bases; unmatched junction bases: 0. The CDR3 is CASSLLAGSTDTQYF. The DNA for the CDR3 is TGTGCCAGCAGCTTACTAGCGGGGAGCACAGATACGCAGTATTTT.

The chain has TRBV7-8 and TRBJ2-5; no clear D. The CDR3 consists of 13 residues. Germline loops: CDR1 SGHVS, CDR2 FQNEAQ. The ends were cut back, 1 base at V and 2 bases at J, with 5 bases in the middle. Here the CDR3 reads CASSLGTQETQYF. For the CDR3, the DNA is TGTGCCAGCAGCTTAGGTACTCAAGAGACCCAGTACTTC.

This clone was observed a few times. V usage is TRBV6-2 or TRBV6-3 and J usage is TRBJ1-2, with TRBD1 identical over 7 bases. CDR1 is MNHEY, CDR2 SVGEGT, per germline. The CDR3 runs to 13 residues. V trimming: 5 bases; J trimming: 6 bases; junction bases outside the gene matches: 6. Written as DNA, the CDR3 is TGTGCCAGCAGTAACCGACAGGGCAATGGCTACACCTTC. Translation gives CASSNRQGNGYTF.

The V gene is TRBV30, the J gene TRBJ1-5; D is uncertain. The length of the CDR3 is 16 residues. Germline CDR1 is GTSNPN and CDR2 is SVGIG (reference sequence). The V gene lost 1 base and the J gene lost 3 bases, with 16 bases spanning the gap. CDR3 coding DNA: TGTGCCTGGAGTGCAGGTCTGAGGGAATCCAATCAGCCCCAGCATTTT. It translates to CAWSAGLRESNQPQHF. Filled out from reference TRBV30 and TRBJ1-5, the complete variable domain reads SQTIHQWPATLVQPVGSPLSLECTVEGTSNPNLYWYRQAAGRGLQLLFYSVGIGQISSEVPQNLSASRPQDRQFILSSKKLLLSDSGFYLCAWSAGLRESNQPQHFGDGTRLSIL.

The chain couples TRBV11-3 to TRBJ2-1; 14 bases line up with TRBD2. Germline CDR1 SGHNT, CDR2 YENEEA. The length of the CDR3 is 17 residues. The trim removed 5 bases at V and 7 bases at J, leaving 10 bases unmatched. CDR3 region: CASSPGTSGSHGNEQFF. The CDR3 nucleotides are TGTGCCAGCAGCCCGGGGACTAGCGGGAGCCACGGGAATGAGCAGTTCTTC.

The chain joins TRBV6-1 to TRBJ1-1, with 8 bases fitting TRBD1. Germline CDR1 is MNHNS and CDR2 is SASEGT. CDR3 size: 14 residues. V dropped 3 bases and J dropped 3; count of bases not matched to a gene: 3. DNA of the CDR3: TGTGCCAGCAGTGACAGGGGGCGCGACACTGAAGCTTTCTTT. This translates into CASSDRGRDTEAFF.

This sequence joins TRBV2 and TRBJ2-1, with a possible D match to TRBD2 (6 bases). The ends were cut back, 10 bases at V and 8 bases at J, with 24 bases in the middle. The CDR3 runs 15 residues. CDR1 is SNHLY, CDR2 FYNNEI, per germline. Here the CDR3 DNA reads TGTGCCATCCTCTCGGTCGGGACTGGCCCGGATGAGCAGTTCTTC. Amino acid sequence: CAILSVGTGPDEQFF.

The chain employs TRBV12-3 or TRBV12-4 and TRBJ2-7, with D hard to call. Trimming took 10 bases from V and 4 from J, leaving 11 bases between them. The CDR3 runs to 11 residues. The CDR3 protein is CATLLLYEQYF. The CDR3 DNA sequence: TGTGCCACCCTACTTCTATACGAGCAGTACTTC.

Only a few counts were recorded for this clone. The rearrangement links TRBV3-1 (or the pseudogene TRBV3-2) to TRBJ1-2, with 8 bases matching TRBD1. V shed 1 base and J 11 bases; nucleotides not matched to a gene: 12. The CDR3 totals 15 residues. Germline V gene lookup returns CDR1 LGHDT and CDR2 YNNKEL (reference sequence). The CDR3 region is CASSQGTGSSLGYTF. Written as DNA, the CDR3 is TGTGCCAGCAGCCAAGGGACAGGGAGCTCCCTAGGGTACACCTTC.

In this sample, this clone turned up a few times. The chain carries TRBV7-9 and TRBJ1-5; TRBD1 aligns across 10 bases. Germline-derived CDR1 and CDR2 are SEHNR and FQNEAQ (reference sequence). The CDR3 runs to 14 residues. Germline trimming cut 4 bases from V and 6 bases from J; bases unmatched to any gene: 3. The CDR3 reads CASSSGTGAQPQHF. The CDR3 bases are TGTGCCAGCAGCTCCGGGACAGGGGCTCAGCCCCAGCATTTT.

This clone was observed a few times. The V gene is TRBV11-3, the J gene TRBJ2-2; TRBD1 aligns across 10 bases. Trimming at V came to 5 bases and at J to 3 bases, leaving 6 bases not matched to a gene. The CDR3 totals 16 residues. Germline CDR1 SGHNT, CDR2 YENEEA. The CDR3 sequence: CASSGRDRGYTGELFF. The DNA for the CDR3 is TGTGCCAGCAGCGGCCGGGACAGGGGTTACACCGGGGAGCTGTTTTTT.

This clone was observed once. The chain combines TRBV5-5 with TRBJ1-1, with D perhaps matching TRBD1 (6 bases). The CDR3 runs 15 residues. The germline gives CDR1 SGHKS, CDR2 YYEKEE (reference sequence). V was cut by 5 bases and J by 1 base, with 15 bases left in between. The CDR3 bases are TGTGCCAGCAGGAAGGCTCCACAGGGGAACACTGAAGCTTTCTTT. Amino acids: CASRKAPQGNTEAFF.

The V gene is TRBV6-4, the J gene TRBJ2-1, with D possibly TRBD1 on 6 matching bases. Trimming removed 4 bases at V and 3 bases at J, with 7 bases between. Germline V CDR1 and CDR2: MRHNA, SNTAGT. The CDR3 is 13 amino acids. Written as DNA, the CDR3 is TGTGCCAGCAGTGTGGACAGCTACAATGAGCAGTTCTTC. This codes for CASSVDSYNEQFF.

The rearrangement links TRBV19 to TRBJ2-2; 12 bases are a match to TRBD2. CDR1 is LNHDA and CDR2 is SQIVND in the germline V gene (reference sequence). The CDR3 consists of 15 residues. The J segment lost 6 bases and the V segment lost 3 bases, leaving 2 bases of the junction unmatched. The CDR3, as DNA: TGTGCCAGTAGTATGCTAGCGGGAGGGGCCGGGGAGCTGTTTTTT. Protein: CASSMLAGGAGELFF.